The 14 T cell receptor beta chains in this list originate from one sample, sequenced in a study of blood T cells in healthy people across ages. A J-beta primer mix and a sample-barcoded 5' primer were used in a second PCR of about 6 to 12 cycles. TCRdb used MiXCR to reprocess the 5' RACE reads, holding one entry per CDR3 protein. The sample has 780,000 or so distinct CDR3 sequences; 56% are singletons. The sequencing sample was made of blood. These receptor sequences come from a middle-aged man in good health.

This clonotype was recorded once. The chain combines TRBV7-2 with TRBJ2-4; unclear D gene. The DNA end is a closer match to TRBJ2-7, so the J assignment may be wrong. The CDR3 runs to 14 residues. Per germline, CDR1 SGHTA and CDR2 FQGNSA. CDR3: CASTLNRYSYEQYF. The CDR3, as DNA: TGTGCCAGCACCCTTAATCGGTATTCCTACGAGCAGTACTTC.

J is TRBJ2-5 and V is TRBV15; TRBD2 is a possible D gene (6 bases). The V gene's germline CDR1 is LNHNV and CDR2 YYDKDF (reference sequence). The CDR3 spans 15 residues. V was pared by 0 bases and J by 5 bases, with 13 bases between. CDR3 in DNA: TGTGCCACCAGCAGAGATTGGGCTCGGGAGGAGACCCAGTACTTC. This encodes CATSRDWAREETQYF. Looking up the rest from reference TRBV15 and TRBJ2-5 gives the full variable domain: DAMVIQNPRYQVTQFGKPVTLSCSQTLNHNVMYWYQQKSSQAPKLLFHYYDKDFNNEADTPDNFQSRRPNTSFCFLDIRSPGLGDTAMYLCATSRDWAREETQYFGPGTRLLVL.

This sequence joins TRBV28 and TRBJ2-5; TRBD1 matches 7 bases. The last part of the DNA fits TRBJ2-1 better; the J call may be wrong. CDR3 length: 15 amino acids. CDR1 and CDR2 from the germline V gene are MDHEN and SYDVKM. CDR3 loop: CASTPDRVSEETQFF. CDR3 DNA sequence: TGTGCCAGCACCCCAGACAGGGTATCAGAAGAGACCCAGTTCTTC.

V gene TRBV20-1 combines with J gene TRBJ1-5, with 7 positions matching TRBD1. V shed 7 bases and J 3 bases; nucleotides not matched to a gene: 9. Germline V gene data show CDR1 as DFQATT and CDR2 as SNEGSKA (reference sequence). The length of the CDR3 is 14 residues. CDR3 in amino acids: CSVRPGQINQPQHF. As DNA, the CDR3 is TGCAGTGTTAGGCCGGGACAGATCAATCAGCCCCAGCATTTT.

The V and J genes are TRBV2 and TRBJ2-5; D is possibly TRBD2 (5 bases). CDR3 size: 14 residues. Germline V gene lookup returns CDR1 SNHLY and CDR2 FYNNEI. Trimming left V 1 base short and J 5 bases short, with 11 bases between. The CDR3 loop reads CASSEERGRETQYF. The CDR3 DNA follows: TGTGCCAGCAGTGAAGAACGGGGTCGGGAGACCCAGTACTTC.

This chain joins TRBV13 and TRBJ1-4, with D unclear. V was cut by 5 bases and J by 8 bases, with 9 bases left in between. Per germline, CDR1 PRHDT and CDR2 FYEKMQ (reference sequence). This CDR3 contains 12 residues. CDR3 in DNA: TGTGCCAGCAGCCGCCTTGGGGAAAAACTGTTTTTT. This codes for CASSRLGEKLFF.

This chain connects TRBV10-2 to TRBJ2-1, with 10 bases lining up with TRBD2. TRBJ2-7 explains the end of the DNA better; the J call may be wrong. Germline V gene data show CDR1 as WSHSY and CDR2 as SAAADI. CDR3 length equals 15 residues. This CDR3 is CASSASGGSYNEQYF. CDR3 in DNA: TGCGCCAGCAGTGCTAGCGGGGGCTCCTACAATGAGCAGTACTTC.

The chain couples TRBV5-1 to TRBJ2-1; no clear D gene. TRBJ2-7 matches the DNA end more closely, so the J call is doubtful. The CDR3 length is 18 residues. CDR1 and CDR2 from the germline V gene are SGHRS and YFSETQ. The CDR3 protein is CASSLEASLGRSSNEQYF. Written as DNA, the CDR3 is TGCGCCAGCAGCTTGGAGGCTTCACTCGGACGCAGTTCTAACGAGCAGTACTTC.

A few counts support this clonotype. The V and J genes are TRBV7-9 and TRBJ2-5, with 10 bases aligning to TRBD1. Trimming took 5 bases from V and 4 from J; bases not matched to a gene: 13. Germline V CDR1 and CDR2: SEHNR, FQNEAQ (reference sequence). There are 17 residues in the CDR3. The CDR3 sequence: CASSPIVPGQGRETQYF. The DNA of the CDR3 is TGTGCCAGCAGCCCAATAGTCCCGGGACAGGGGAGAGAGACCCAGTACTTC.

This rearrangement joins TRBV20-1 to TRBJ1-1; 9 bases align to TRBD1. Germline V gives CDR1 DFQATT, CDR2 SNEGSKA (reference sequence). The CDR3 extends over 12 amino acids. V lost 4 bases to trimming and J lost 4 bases; unmatched junction nucleotides: 1. This CDR3 is CSATDRGTEAFF. CDR3 DNA: TGCAGTGCTACGGACAGGGGCACTGAAGCTTTCTTT.

This chain connects TRBV27 to TRBJ2-5, with 7 bases fitting TRBD2. The end of the DNA fits TRBJ2-1 better, so the J call may be wrong. This CDR3 spans 16 amino acids. From germline, CDR1 is MNHEY and CDR2 SMNVEV (reference sequence). The CDR3 protein is CASSFWRGLTQETQFF. The DNA for the CDR3 is TGTGCCAGCAGTTTTTGGCGGGGGTTAACCCAAGAGACCCAGTTCTTC.

V usage is TRBV6-2 or TRBV6-3 and J usage is TRBJ2-1; 8 bases line up with TRBD2. V trimming: 8 bases; J trimming: 5 bases; junction bases outside the gene matches: 17. Looked up from germline, CDR1 is MNHEY and CDR2 is SVGEGT. The CDR3 consists of 17 residues. The CDR3 here is CASLTKAQRGPNNEQFF. The CDR3 nucleotides read TGTGCCAGCCTAACCAAGGCGCAGCGGGGGCCTAACAATGAGCAGTTCTTC.

The chain uses TRBV21-1 and TRBJ2-4; the tabulated D call, TRBD2, remains unverified against the DNA. The J call may not be correct, given that the DNA end is closer to TRBJ2-5. TRBV21-1 is assigned pseudogene status. The CDR3 covers 16 residues. Here the CDR3 DNA reads TGTGCCAGCAGCAAAGACGGGCGGGCAAAGCAAGAGACCCAGTACTTC. Its translation is CASSKDGRAKQETQYF.

The V and J genes are TRBV12-3 or TRBV12-4 and TRBJ2-5, with 9 positions matching TRBD1. The V gene end was trimmed by 6 bases and the J gene end by 11 bases; junction bases not matched to a gene: 19. This CDR3 comprises 16 residues. CDR3 in DNA: TGTGCCAGCAGCCACAGGGGGCGACAAGCATACAATGAGCAGTACTTC. Translating it yields CASSHRGRQAYNEQYF.